This TCR beta chain originates from a study of cytomegalovirus exposure and HLA in healthy donors. Whole-study findings and limits: Being productive about 87% or about 30% of the time was typical of most TCR beta V segments in an earlier analysis.

This clone was observed a handful of times. Its antigen is not known. A multiplex PCR was run with 60 Vbeta primers and 13 Jbeta primers. Only in-frame clones appear in the TCRdb table, and some are missing; sequencing was by immunoSEQ multiplex PCR. The sample holds around 200,000 clones, almost 70% seen once. Germline loops: CDR1 ENHRY, CDR2 SYGVKD. After removal of 0 bases from V and 13 bases from J, the junction contained 8 bases not matched to a gene. CDR3 size: 14 residues. This TCR was sampled from a man aged 40-49 years in good health and CMV-seropositive. The chain joins TRBV10-3 to TRBJ1-2, with TRBD1 identical over 10 bases. The source material was PBMCs. The CDR3 is CAISESGTGAASTF. The DNA for the CDR3 is TGTGCCATCAGTGAGTCGGGGACAGGGGCCGCAAGCACCTTC.